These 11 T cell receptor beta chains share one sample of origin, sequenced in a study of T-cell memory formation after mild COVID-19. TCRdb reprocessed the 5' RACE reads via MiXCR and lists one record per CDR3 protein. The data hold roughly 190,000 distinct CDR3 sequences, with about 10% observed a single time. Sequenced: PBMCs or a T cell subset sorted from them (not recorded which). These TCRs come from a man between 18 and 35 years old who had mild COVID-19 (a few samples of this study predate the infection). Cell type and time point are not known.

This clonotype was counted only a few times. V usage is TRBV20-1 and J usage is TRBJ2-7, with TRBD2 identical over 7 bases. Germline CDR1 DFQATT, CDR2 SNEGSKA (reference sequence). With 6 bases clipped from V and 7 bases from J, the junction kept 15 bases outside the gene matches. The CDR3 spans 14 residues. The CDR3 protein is CSAQPYLGRGEQYV. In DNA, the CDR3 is TGCAGTGCGCAACCCTACTTGGGGCGGGGGGAGCAGTACGTC.

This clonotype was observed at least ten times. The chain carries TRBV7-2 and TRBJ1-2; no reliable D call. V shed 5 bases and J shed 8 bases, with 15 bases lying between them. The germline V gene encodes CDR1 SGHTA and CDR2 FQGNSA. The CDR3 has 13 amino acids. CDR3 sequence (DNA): TGTGCCAGCAGCCCTGACGCATCATGGGGCTACACCTTC. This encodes CASSPDASWGYTF.

CDR3 sequence (DNA): TGTGCCATCAGTGAGTCTAGCGGGGTGTGGGAGCAGTACGTC. This encodes CAISESSGVWEQYV. The chain joins TRBV10-3 to TRBJ2-7; 8 positions agree with TRBD2. After removal of 0 bases from V and 7 bases from J, the junction contained 5 bases not matched to a gene. CDR1 ENHRY and CDR2 SYGVKD come from the germline V gene. This CDR3 spans 14 amino acids.

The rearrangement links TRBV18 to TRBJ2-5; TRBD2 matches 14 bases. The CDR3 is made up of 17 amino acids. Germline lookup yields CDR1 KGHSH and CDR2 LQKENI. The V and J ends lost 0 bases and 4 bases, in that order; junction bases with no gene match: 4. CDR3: CASSPPGLAGGRETQYF. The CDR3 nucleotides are TGTGCCAGCTCACCACCAGGACTAGCGGGGGGCAGAGAGACCCAGTACTTC.

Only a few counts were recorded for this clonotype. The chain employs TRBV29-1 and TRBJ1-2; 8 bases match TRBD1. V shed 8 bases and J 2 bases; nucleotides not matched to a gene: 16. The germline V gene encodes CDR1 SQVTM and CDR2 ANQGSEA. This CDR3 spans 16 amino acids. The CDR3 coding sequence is TGCAGCTACGGGCAGGGGGCCCTGGACCAGAACTATGGCTACACCTTC. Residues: CSYGQGALDQNYGYTF.

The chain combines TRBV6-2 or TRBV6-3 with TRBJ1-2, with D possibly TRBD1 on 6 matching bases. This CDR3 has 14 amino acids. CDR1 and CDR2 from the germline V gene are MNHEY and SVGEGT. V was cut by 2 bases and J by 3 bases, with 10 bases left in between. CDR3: CASSYQDSDYGYTF. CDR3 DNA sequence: TGTGCCAGCAGTTACCAGGACAGCGACTATGGCTACACCTTC.

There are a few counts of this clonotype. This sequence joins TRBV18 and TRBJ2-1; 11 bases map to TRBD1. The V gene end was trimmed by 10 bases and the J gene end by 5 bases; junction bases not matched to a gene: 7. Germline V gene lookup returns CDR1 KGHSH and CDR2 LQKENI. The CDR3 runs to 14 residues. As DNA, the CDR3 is TGTGCCACCAAACCGGGACAGGGGGACAATGAGCAGTTCTTC. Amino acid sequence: CATKPGQGDNEQFF.

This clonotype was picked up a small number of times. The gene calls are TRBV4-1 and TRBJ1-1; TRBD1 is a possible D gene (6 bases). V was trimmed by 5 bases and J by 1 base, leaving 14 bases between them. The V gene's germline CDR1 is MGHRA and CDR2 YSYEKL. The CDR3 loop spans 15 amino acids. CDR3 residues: CASSSLWGQNTEAFF. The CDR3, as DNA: TGCGCCAGCAGCTCCCTTTGGGGGCAGAACACTGAAGCTTTCTTT.

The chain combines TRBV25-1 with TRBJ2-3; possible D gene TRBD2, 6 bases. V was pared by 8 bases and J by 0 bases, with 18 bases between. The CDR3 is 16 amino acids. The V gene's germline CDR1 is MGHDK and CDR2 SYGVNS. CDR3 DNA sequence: TGTGCCAGCTCGCCCGGGACTGATCAAAGCACAGATACGCAGTATTTT. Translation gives CASSPGTDQSTDTQYF.

CDR3 DNA sequence: TGTGCCAGCAGCTACCGGGTGACCGAGAGCAATTCACCCCTCCACTTT. Residues: CASSYRVTESNSPLHF. The rearrangement links TRBV7-2 to TRBJ1-6; D remains ambiguous. The CDR3 has 16 amino acids. The V end lost 4 bases, the J end lost 7 bases, and 17 bases lay between the germline ends. Germline V lookup: CDR1 SGHTA, CDR2 FQGNSA.

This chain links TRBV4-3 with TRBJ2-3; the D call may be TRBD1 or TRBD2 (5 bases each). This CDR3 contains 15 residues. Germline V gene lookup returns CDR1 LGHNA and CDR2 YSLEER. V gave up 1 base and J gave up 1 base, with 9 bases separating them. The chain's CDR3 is CASSQGDGRTDTQYF. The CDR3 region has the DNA TGCGCCAGCAGCCAAGGGGACGGACGCACAGATACGCAGTATTTT.